Presented here are 18 T cell receptor beta chains from one specimen sequenced in a study of blood T cell repertoires in COVID-19. Clones were sequenced by immunoSEQ multiplex PCR, and TCRdb holds only the in-frame ones, with some missing. Counted here are around 250,000 clones, 65% to 85% occurring once; the ten biggest clones make up 1.5%. The sample taken for sequencing was peripheral blood. These receptor sequences come from a woman between 40 and 55 years old who had recovered from COVID-19.

This clone has a single count. The chain joins TRBV6-6 to TRBJ2-2; 7 positions agree with TRBD2. V lost 0 bases to trimming and J lost 8 bases; unmatched junction nucleotides: 6. CDR3 length equals 15 residues. From germline, CDR1 is MNHNY and CDR2 SVGAGI (reference sequence). The CDR3 DNA is TGTGCCAGCAGTTACTCGAGCGGGGCCTTAGGGGAGCTGTTTTTT. Its translation is CASSYSSGALGELFF.

This clone has just a few counts. This chain links TRBV4-1 with TRBJ2-7; 10 nucleotides line up with TRBD2. This CDR3 is built from 16 residues. With V trimmed by 2 bases and J by 0 bases, 4 bases remained unmatched. Germline V lookup: CDR1 MGHRA, CDR2 YSYEKL. The CDR3: CASSQLAGALSYEQYF. In DNA, the CDR3 is TGCGCCAGCAGCCAACTAGCGGGGGCCCTCTCCTACGAGCAGTACTTC.

The chain is built from TRBV2 and TRBJ2-5; 10 bases are shared with TRBD1. The germline gives CDR1 SNHLY, CDR2 FYNNEI. J gave up 5 bases and V 5 bases, and 5 bases lay outside the gene matches. This CDR3 is 14 amino acids long. The chain's CDR3 is CASSPGQGLETQYF. The CDR3 DNA reads TGTGCCAGCAGTCCGGGACAGGGGCTGGAGACCCAGTACTTC.

The J gene is TRBJ2-2, the V gene TRBV20-1; D gene ambiguous. Germline V gene data show CDR1 as DFQATT and CDR2 as SNEGSKA (reference sequence). V was clipped by 3 bases and J by 0 bases, with 11 bases between them. This CDR3 region has 15 residues. The CDR3 DNA follows: TGCAGTGCTAGTGTCGGTCAGGCGAACACCGGGGAGCTGTTTTTT. It is translated as CSASVGQANTGELFF.

The CDR3 DNA sequence: TGTGCCAGCAGCTTACGCGGACAGCCTAATGAAAAACTGTTTTTT. Protein sequence: CASSLRGQPNEKLFF. The chain recombines TRBV7-3 with TRBJ1-4; D is perhaps TRBD1 (6 bases). This CDR3 is built from 15 residues. Trimming cost V 2 bases and J 3 bases, with 10 bases left between them. CDR1 is SGHTA, CDR2 FQGTGA, per germline.

This rearrangement joins TRBV19 to TRBJ1-2; D unresolved. V was trimmed by 8 bases and J by 2 bases, leaving 15 bases between them. Germline assignment: CDR1 LNHDA and CDR2 SQIVND (reference sequence). The CDR3 consists of 14 residues. The CDR3 sequence is CASVQGRANYGYTF. CDR3 bases: TGTGCCAGTGTACAAGGGAGAGCAAACTATGGCTACACCTTC.

This sequence joins TRBV5-4 and TRBJ1-6, with D possibly TRBD1 on 5 matching bases. The V end was cut by 0 bases, the J end by 3 bases, with 10 bases between. Germline CDR1 reads SGHNT; CDR2 reads YYREEE (reference sequence). This CDR3 is built from 16 residues. In nucleotides, the CDR3 is TGTGCCAGCAGCTTGGGTGGGGCAGTCTATAATTCACCCCTCCACTTT. Amino acids: CASSLGGAVYNSPLHF.

This chain joins TRBV4-1 and TRBJ1-2; 9 nucleotides match TRBD1. J lost 7 bases, V lost 2 bases, and 5 bases had no gene match. CDR1 is MGHRA, CDR2 YSYEKL, per germline. This CDR3 spans 14 amino acids. CDR3 sequence reads: CASSQNRGPGGYTF. CDR3 DNA sequence: TGCGCCAGCAGCCAAAACAGGGGGCCGGGTGGCTACACCTTC.

This chain joins TRBV6-1 and TRBJ2-5; possibly TRBD1 for D (8 bases). V lost 3 bases to trimming and J lost 7 bases, with 12 bases between them. The CDR3 is made up of 13 amino acids. CDR1 and CDR2 (germline): MNHNS, SASEGT. The CDR3 loop reads CASSETGEGTQYF. As DNA, the CDR3 is TGTGCCAGCAGTGAGACAGGGGAGGGGACCCAGTACTTC.

The chain carries TRBV11-2 and TRBJ1-1, with D possibly matching TRBD1 (6 bases). The V gene's germline CDR1 is SGHAT and CDR2 FQNNGV. V shed 3 bases and J shed 5 bases, with 16 bases lying between them. This CDR3 has 15 residues. The CDR3 loop is CASSLGGPQGTEAFF. The CDR3 bases are TGTGCCAGCAGCTTGGGGGGGCCCCAAGGGACTGAAGCTTTCTTT. Drawing the rest from reference TRBV11-2 and TRBJ1-1, the complete variable domain is EAGVAQSPRYKIIEKRQSVAFWCNPISGHATLYWYQQILGQGPKLLIQFQNNGVVDDSQLPKDRFSAERLKGVDSTLKIQPAKLEDSAVYLCASSLGGPQGTEAFFGQGTRLTVV.

The chain joins TRBV11-3 to TRBJ2-2; unclear D gene. Germline-derived CDR1 and CDR2 are SGHNT and YENEEA. Trimming shortened V by 3 bases and J by 6 bases, and 8 bases separated the two germline ends. The CDR3 is 13 amino acids. For the CDR3, the DNA is TGTGCCAGCAGCTTCGACTTCGCCGGGGAGCTGTTTTTT. Its protein product is CASSFDFAGELFF.

V usage is TRBV20-1 and J usage is TRBJ1-4; the D is unclear. The V gene lost 5 bases and the J gene lost 6 bases, with 4 bases spanning the gap. Germline CDR1 is DFQATT and CDR2 is SNEGSKA (reference sequence). CDR3 length equals 10 residues. The CDR3 DNA reads as TGCAGTGCTCCCTATGAAAAACTGTTTTTT. This gives the protein CSAPYEKLFF.

This clone appeared once. The CDR3 region has the DNA TGTGCCAGCAGCTTAGTAACCGCCCCACAGAACTATGGCTACACCTTC. Residues: CASSLVTAPQNYGYTF. The V gene is TRBV7-9, the J gene TRBJ1-2, with D hard to call. From germline, CDR1 is SEHNR and CDR2 FQNEAQ (reference sequence). The V end was cut by 1 base, the J end by 2 bases, with 14 bases between. There are 16 residues in the CDR3.

The chain links TRBV5-4 to TRBJ1-6, with 8 bases fitting TRBD1. J gave up 0 bases and V 0 bases, and 8 bases lay outside the gene matches. Germline CDR1 and CDR2: SGHNT and YYREEE (reference sequence). The CDR3 is made up of 19 amino acids. Here the CDR3 reads CASSLGTGFGSSYNSPLHF. The CDR3 DNA sequence: TGTGCCAGCAGCTTGGGGACAGGGTTTGGGAGCTCCTATAATTCACCCCTCCACTTT.

Here the CDR3 DNA reads TGTGCCAGTAGTATATCCTCAGGGGGGAACACTGAAGCTTTCTTT. Its protein product is CASSISSGGNTEAFF. The V and J genes are TRBV19 and TRBJ1-1, with 7 positions matching TRBD1. Germline CDR1 LNHDA, CDR2 SQIVND (reference sequence). The CDR3 totals 15 residues. J lost 1 base, V lost 2 bases, and 4 bases had no gene match.

The chain employs TRBV9 and TRBJ1-1, with 12 bases matching TRBD1. Germline V lookup: CDR1 SGDLS, CDR2 YYNGEE. The CDR3 runs 17 residues. The J segment lost 7 bases and the V segment lost 3 bases, leaving 13 bases of the junction unmatched. The CDR3 coding sequence is TGTGCCAGCAGCGCCCGGGACAGGGGGCGTGTTGGGCATGAAGCTTTCTTT. It specifies CASSARDRGRVGHEAFF.

The gene calls are TRBV10-3 and TRBJ2-5; the D gene is possibly TRBD2 (7 bases). This CDR3 has 16 amino acids. V gave up 2 bases and J gave up 0 bases, with 13 bases separating them. The V gene's germline CDR1 is ENHRY and CDR2 SYGVKD. The CDR3 bases are TGTGCCATCAGTGAGGGAGGGGGAGGGCACCAAGAGACCCAGTACTTC. Translating gives CAISEGGGGHQETQYF.

This sequence joins TRBV3-1 (or the pseudogene TRBV3-2) and TRBJ1-1, with D perhaps matching TRBD1 (6 bases). V was pared by 1 base and J by 5 bases, with 8 bases between. CDR1 and CDR2 (germline): LGHDT, YNNKEL (reference sequence). The length of the CDR3 is 13 residues. The CDR3 DNA reads TGTGCCAGCAGCCAAGCGAGGGGGACTGAAGCTTTCTTT. Protein product: CASSQARGTEAFF.